Described below is a single T cell receptor (beta chain) sequence and its context. Trimming stripped 5 bases from V and 4 bases from J, with 5 bases between. The germline V gene has CDR1 MNHEY and CDR2 SVGAGI. The length of the CDR3 is 11 residues. This entry belongs to a study of blood T cell repertoires in COVID-19. The authors' processing: Reference gene primers were amplified, and this amplification served to estimate nucleated cell counts. Sequenced by immunoSEQ multiplex PCR; TCRdb stores in-frame clones only, minus some. Clonal size and the V and J genes are those of that table, whereas D and trimming came from the DNA. The sample holds fewer than 70,000 clones; 75% to 90% are singletons and the top ten take 2% to 2.5%.

The rearrangement links TRBV6-5 to TRBJ1-2; possibly TRBD1 for D (5 bases). What was sequenced was peripheral blood. The origin of this receptor is a human donor in a cohort sampled during active COVID-19. CDR3 sequence reads: CASSQGYGYTF. DNA of the CDR3: TGTGCCAGCAGTCAGGGCTATGGCTACACCTTC.